This TCR beta chain appears in the sequencing data of a study of T-cell memory formation after mild COVID-19. Findings of the study overall: Clones shrinking between day 15 and 85 showed a balanced CD4/CD8 split, and those that grew later tilted toward CD4+.

From the 5' RACE reads, TCRdb called clonotypes with MiXCR, one entry per CDR3 protein. The table lists a few hundred thousand distinct CDR3 sequences, 25% to 30% of them singletons. Germline lookup yields CDR1 SGHNT and CDR2 YYREEE (reference sequence). The CDR3 runs 14 residues. Trimming took 9 bases from V and 3 from J, leaving 19 bases between them. With regard to this clonotype: What it recognizes is unknown.

Sequencing input: PBMCs or a T cell subset sorted from them (not recorded which). V and J are TRBV5-4 and TRBJ2-7; a weak D match, TRBD2 (5 bases). This receptor was taken from an adult woman who had mild COVID-19 (a few samples of this study predate the infection). Cell type and time point are not known. The CDR3 reads CATRRSGVDYEQYF. Written as DNA, the CDR3 is TGTGCCACCAGGCGGAGCGGAGTGGACTACGAGCAGTACTTC. Filled out from reference TRBV5-4 and TRBJ2-7, the complete variable domain reads ETGVTQSPTHLIKTRGQQVTLRCSSQSGHNTVSWYQQALGQGPQFIFQYYREEENGRGNFPPRFSGLQFPNYSSELNVNALELDDSALYLCATRRSGVDYEQYFGPGTRLTVT.